Following are 15 T cell receptor beta chains from one sample sequenced in a study of blood T cells in healthy people across ages. A second about 7 to 12 cycle PCR used barcoded and J-beta primers. TCRdb called the 5' RACE reads again in MiXCR, with one record for every CDR3 protein. The profile shows fewer than 950,000 distinct CDR3 sequences, 53% of them singletons. The specimen was blood. These receptors originate from a man at least 80 years old in good health.

The chain links TRBV10-3 to TRBJ2-1; the D gene is possibly TRBD2 (5 bases). CDR3 length equals 15 residues. In germline, CDR1 is ENHRY, CDR2 SYGVKD. With 11 bases removed from V and 13 bases from J, the gap between germline ends came to 30 bases. DNA of the CDR3: TGTGCCGGCACAAGGACTCCCGGGCTTGCCCCAAGTCAGTTCTTC. It is translated as CAGTRTPGLAPSQFF.

The CDR3 bases are TGTGCCACCAGTGAAAATGGGCAGGGTTCGTCCGGTGAGCAGTTCTTC. Amino acids: CATSENGQGSSGEQFF. The rearrangement links TRBV24-1 to TRBJ2-1; D perhaps matches TRBD1 (5 bases). Trimming cost V 4 bases and J 9 bases, with 21 bases left between them. The CDR3 is 16 residues long. Germline values: CDR1 KGHDR, CDR2 SFDVKD.

Of note for this clonotype: One end of the junction fails to match germline, which may point to a read error. V and J are TRBV7-7 and TRBJ2-3; tentative D call: TRBD1 (5 bases). From germline, CDR1 is SSHAT and CDR2 FNYEAQ (reference sequence). This CDR3 is built from 14 residues. The CDR3 sequence: CASTLRQITDTQYF. In nucleotides, the CDR3 is TGTGCTAGCACCTTACGACAGATCACAGATACGCAGTATTTT.

The chain carries TRBV12-3 or TRBV12-4 and TRBJ2-5; D remains unclear. V was trimmed by 6 bases and J by 11 bases, leaving 16 bases between them. There are 12 residues in the CDR3. The CDR3 loop reads CASSLFSNEQYF. For the CDR3, the DNA is TGTGCCAGCAGCCTGTTTAGCAATGAGCAGTACTTC.

A few counts support this clonotype. The rearrangement links TRBV29-1 to TRBJ2-7; 10 nucleotides agree with TRBD2. The CDR3 contains 12 residues. Germline values: CDR1 SQVTM, CDR2 ANQGSEA. V trimming: 4 bases; J trimming: 7 bases; junction bases outside the gene matches: 4. The CDR3 region has the DNA TGCAGCGTTGCTAGCGGGAGCGGTGAGCAGTACTTC. Protein product: CSVASGSGEQYF.

This chain connects TRBV5-5 to TRBJ2-7; TRBD1 is a possible D gene (5 bases). Germline CDR1 and CDR2: SGHKS and YYEKEE (reference sequence). The V gene lost 1 base and the J gene lost 6 bases, with 8 bases spanning the gap. The CDR3 covers 12 residues. The DNA for the CDR3 is TGTGCCAGCAGCTTGTTAGGGGCCGAGCAGTACTTC. This codes for CASSLLGAEQYF. The full variable domain, in which reference TRBV5-5 and TRBJ2-7 provide the parts outside the CDR3, is DAGVTQSPTHLIKTRGQQVTLRCSPISGHKSVSWYQQVLGQGPQFIFQYYEKEERGRGNFPDRFSARQFPNYSSELNVNALLLGDSALYLCASSLLGAEQYFGPGTRLTVT.

The chain has TRBV3-1 and TRBJ2-1, with 7 bases lining up with TRBD2. Germline loops: CDR1 LGHDT, CDR2 YNNKEL (reference sequence). The CDR3 contains 15 residues. V lost 2 bases and J lost 3; bases outside the gene matches: 4. This CDR3 is CASSQLRGSYNEQFF. The CDR3 nucleotides are TGTGCCAGCAGCCAATTGCGCGGGAGCTACAATGAGCAGTTCTTC.

This clonotype is a singleton in its sample. The chain uses TRBV10-3 and TRBJ2-3, with 10 positions matching TRBD1. Looked up from germline, CDR1 is ENHRY and CDR2 is SYGVKD. This CDR3 is built from 14 residues. Trimming took 7 bases from V and 2 from J; bases not matched to a gene: 3. CDR3 amino acids: CAITRQGATDTQYF. Written as DNA, the CDR3 is TGTGCCATCACTAGACAGGGGGCCACAGATACGCAGTATTTT.

The chain recombines TRBV21-1 with TRBJ1-2; the table's D call of TRBD1 was not tested on the DNA. TRBV21-1 corresponds to a pseudogene. There are 15 residues in the CDR3. The CDR3 here is CASSPRDRANYGYTF. In DNA, the CDR3 is TGTGCCAGCAGCCCCAGAGACAGGGCGAACTATGGCTACACCTTC.

This sequence joins TRBV10-3 and TRBJ2-5; 7 positions agree with TRBD2. J was trimmed by 5 bases and V by 3 bases; bases with no gene match: 6. CDR3 length: 14 residues. Looked up from germline, CDR1 is ENHRY and CDR2 is SYGVKD. The CDR3 is CAISEIGGGETQYF. The CDR3 coding sequence is TGTGCCATCAGTGAAATCGGGGGAGGGGAGACCCAGTACTTC.

The rearrangement uses TRBV29-1 and TRBJ1-1; D might be TRBD1 (5 bases). CDR3 size: 12 residues. From germline, CDR1 is SQVTM and CDR2 ANQGSEA. With 7 bases removed from V and 4 bases from J, the gap between germline ends came to 13 bases. The DNA of the CDR3 is TGCAGCGGGGGGAGGGGTCCCACTGAAGCTTTCTTT. Translating gives CSGGRGPTEAFF.

The chain carries TRBV20-1 and TRBJ1-2; D is possibly TRBD1 (5 bases). V gave up 5 bases and J gave up 4 bases, with 14 bases separating them. CDR1 is DFQATT, CDR2 SNEGSKA, per germline (reference sequence). There are 13 residues in the CDR3. CDR3 sequence reads: CSAGRGQGYGYTF. The CDR3 coding sequence is TGCAGTGCTGGGCGCGGGCAGGGCTATGGCTACACCTTC.

This clonotype came up a few times. The junction and the germline gene differ at one end; a read error may be behind it. This sequence joins TRBV2 and TRBJ2-7; D remains ambiguous. Germline V lookup: CDR1 SNHLY, CDR2 FYNNEI. CDR3 size: 13 residues. The DNA for the CDR3 is TGTGCCAGCAGCCCCCGAATCTCCAACGAGCAGTACTTC. Translation gives CASSPRISNEQYF. The complete variable domain, with remaining parts taken from reference TRBV2 and TRBJ2-7, reads EPEVTQTPSHQVTQMGQEVILRCVPISNHLYFYWYRQILGQKVEFLVSFYNNEISEKSEIFDDQFSVERPDGSNFTLKIRSTKLEDSAMYFCASSPRISNEQYFGPGTRLTVT.

This clonotype was counted between two and nine times. The chain has TRBV28 and TRBJ2-4, with D tentatively TRBD1 or TRBD2 (5 bases each). This CDR3 is built from 17 residues. The V and J ends lost 4 bases and 0 bases respectively, with 16 bases between them. Germline values: CDR1 MDHEN, CDR2 SYDVKM. The CDR3 sequence is CASSSRDGSLAKNIQYF. The CDR3 nucleotides are TGTGCCAGCAGTTCCCGGGACGGTAGCTTAGCCAAAAACATTCAGTACTTC.

The rearrangement uses TRBV13 and TRBJ2-5; D gene uncertain. Trimming cost V 5 bases and J 1 base, with 14 bases left between them. Per the germline V gene, CDR1 is PRHDT and CDR2 is FYEKMQ (reference sequence). This CDR3 is 15 amino acids long. The CDR3 protein is CASSVRVGIQETQYF. The CDR3 DNA follows: TGTGCCAGCAGCGTCCGAGTGGGGATCCAAGAGACCCAGTACTTC.